The next 24 T cell receptor beta chains were all read from a single sample in a study of T cells in Graves' hyperthyroidism and ophthalmopathy. TCR beta CDR3 region amplification was performed from RNA transcripts. Primed by the HTBI set, a first-round RT-PCR was run on the TCR CDR3. TCRdb independently ran MiXCR on the multiplex PCR reads; one entry per CDR3 protein. This sample has fewer than 650,000 distinct CDR3 sequences; approximately 15% occur once, and the top ten carry roughly 4.3%. Sequences were obtained from blood. Receptors were obtained from a woman aged 40-49 years with Graves' ophthalmopathy.

This clonotype was counted between two and nine times. The DNA for the CDR3 is TGTGCCAGCAGCCCTTGGGGGTACAGCACCGGGGAGCTGTTTTTT. Translation: CASSPWGYSTGELFF. The J gene is TRBJ2-2, the V gene TRBV14; D may match TRBD1 or TRBD2 (5 bases each). Per germline, CDR1 SGHDN and CDR2 FVKESK. This CDR3 is built from 15 residues. The V and J ends lost 4 bases and 4 bases respectively, with 13 bases between them. The entire variable domain, with the rest obtained from reference TRBV14 and TRBJ2-2, is as follows: EAGVTQFPSHSVIEKGQTVTLRCDPISGHDNLYWYRRVMGKEIKFLLHFVKESKQDESGMPNNRFLAERTGGTYSTLKVQPAELEDSGVYFCASSPWGYSTGELFFGEGSRLTVL.

This clonotype was seen many times. This chain joins TRBV10-1 and TRBJ1-6; no reliable D call. Per germline, CDR1 WNHNN and CDR2 SYGVQD (reference sequence). V lost 8 bases and J lost 9, with 14 bases in between. The length of the CDR3 is 13 residues. As DNA, the CDR3 is TGCGCCAGCGGGGTCTGCGGGTCTTCACCCCTCCACTTT. It codes for CASGVCGSSPLHF.

The table lists this clonotype with many counts. The V and J genes are TRBV27 and TRBJ2-7; perhaps TRBD1 as D (6 bases). The CDR3 loop spans 14 amino acids. V was clipped by 6 bases and J by 3 bases, with 15 bases between them. CDR1 is MNHEY and CDR2 is SMNVEV in the germline V gene (reference sequence). CDR3: CASSPRGYGYEQYF. CDR3 in DNA: TGTGCCAGCAGCCCGAGGGGGTACGGCTACGAGCAGTACTTC.

The chain links TRBV12-3 or TRBV12-4 to TRBJ1-3; a weak D match, TRBD1 (5 bases). Deletions cut 1 base from V and 0 bases from J, with 7 bases between. This CDR3 is built from 15 residues. The DNA for the CDR3 is TGTGCCAGCAGTTTAGGGGACGGCTCTGGAAACACCATATATTTT. It encodes CASSLGDGSGNTIYF.

This chain joins TRBV6-5 and TRBJ2-7, with D possibly TRBD1 on 6 matching bases. Germline V gives CDR1 MNHEY, CDR2 SVGAGI. V gave up 4 bases and J gave up 1 base, with 11 bases separating them. This CDR3 has 14 amino acids. This CDR3 is CASSLGQWSYEQYF. The CDR3 DNA is TGTGCCAGCAGTTTAGGACAGTGGTCCTACGAGCAGTACTTC.

This clonotype was counted only a few times. The chain employs TRBV4-2 and TRBJ2-5; 8 nucleotides agree with TRBD2. Germline V lookup: CDR1 LGHNA, CDR2 YNFKEQ. This CDR3 comprises 16 residues. V dropped 3 bases and J dropped 2; count of bases not matched to a gene: 8. CDR3 sequence: CASSHHLAGRQETQYF. DNA of the CDR3: TGTGCCAGCAGCCACCACCTAGCGGGTAGACAAGAGACCCAGTACTTC.

There are many counts of this clonotype. The rearrangement links TRBV9 to TRBJ1-5; D not certain. Germline V gives CDR1 SGDLS, CDR2 YYNGEE. CDR3 length: 19 residues. V lost 0 bases and J lost 2, with 21 bases in between. The CDR3 loop is CASSVEGRLNREGNQPQHF. In DNA form, the CDR3 reads TGTGCCAGCAGCGTAGAAGGCCGGCTTAACCGAGAGGGCAATCAGCCCCAGCATTTT.

There are many counts of this clonotype. The DNA of the CDR3 is TGTGCCAGCAGTTACCTAGTCCAGGGAGGATATGGCTACACCTTC. Residues: CASSYLVQGGYGYTF. V gene TRBV6-2 or TRBV6-3 combines with J gene TRBJ1-2; D possibly corresponds to TRBD1 (5 bases). Germline values: CDR1 MNHEY, CDR2 SVGEGT. Trimming stripped 2 bases from V and 5 bases from J, with 15 bases between. This CDR3 is built from 15 residues.

This clonotype was picked up many times. The chain has TRBV18 and TRBJ2-5, with 13 nucleotides matching TRBD2. Germline-derived CDR1 and CDR2 are KGHSH and LQKENI. CDR3 length: 17 amino acids. Trimming cost V 0 bases and J 6 bases; bases outside gene matches: 7. CDR3 region: CASSPPAGLAGFKTQYF. CDR3 sequence (DNA): TGTGCCAGCTCACCACCGGCGGGACTAGCGGGATTCAAGACCCAGTACTTC. The full variable domain, its missing parts supplied by reference TRBV18 and TRBJ2-5, is NAGVMQNPRHLVRRRGQEARLRCSPMKGHSHVYWYRQLPEEGLKFMVYLQKENIIDESGMPKERFSAEFPKEGPSILRIQQVVRGDSAAYFCASSPPAGLAGFKTQYFGPGTRLLVL.

This clonotype appeared many times. The chain links TRBV12-3 or TRBV12-4 to TRBJ1-2; D not resolved. CDR3 size: 13 residues. V was shortened by 3 bases and J by 5 bases, with 10 bases between the two germline ends. CDR3 sequence: CASSFETPYGYTF. The CDR3 DNA follows: TGTGCCAGCAGTTTTGAGACTCCTTATGGCTACACCTTC.

This clonotype was observed many times. The chain recombines TRBV10-3 with TRBJ1-1, with a possible D match to TRBD1 (6 bases). Looked up from germline, CDR1 is ENHRY and CDR2 is SYGVKD. This CDR3 region has 17 residues. V was pared by 4 bases and J by 3 bases, with 21 bases between. CDR3 DNA sequence: TGTGCCATCAGTGGGCCGAAGGGGGACGCGGTGGACACTGAAGCTTTCTTT. It yields the protein CAISGPKGDAVDTEAFF.

This clonotype was counted at least ten times. The V and J genes are TRBV6-5 and TRBJ1-5; TRBD1 matches 7 bases. V lost 4 bases, J lost 4 bases, and 7 bases stayed unmatched. The germline CDR1 and CDR2 sequences are MNHEY and SVGAGI. The CDR3 has 15 amino acids. DNA for the CDR3: TGTGCCAGCAGTTCCGAACAGGGGCGTAATCAGCCCCAGCATTTT. Translating it yields CASSSEQGRNQPQHF.

This clonotype was seen repeatedly, ten times or more. The chain has TRBV12-3 or TRBV12-4 and TRBJ2-7; TRBD1 aligns across 7 bases. The CDR3 extends over 13 amino acids. J lost 2 bases, V lost 4 bases, and 2 bases had no gene match. CDR3 in amino acids: CASSSGGPYEQYF. The CDR3, as DNA: TGTGCCAGCAGTTCAGGGGGTCCCTACGAGCAGTACTTC.

The chain employs TRBV5-8 and TRBJ2-7; D uncertain. Trimming stripped 2 bases from V and 5 bases from J, with 14 bases between. CDR1 is SGHTS and CDR2 is YDEGEE in the germline V gene. CDR3 length equals 14 residues. CDR3 sequence (DNA): TGTGCCAGCAGCTTCAGGCTGGGATCGGACGAGCAGTACTTC. Residues: CASSFRLGSDEQYF. The complete variable domain, with remaining parts taken from reference TRBV5-8 and TRBJ2-7, reads EAGVTQSPTHLIKTRGQQATLRCSPISGHTSVYWYQQALGLGLQFLLWYDEGEERNRGNFPPRFSGRQFPNYSSELNVNALELEDSALYLCASSFRLGSDEQYFGPGTRLTVT.

V is TRBV5-1 and J is TRBJ2-7; 8 bases are a match to TRBD1. J gave up 5 bases and V 4 bases, and 8 bases lay outside the gene matches. Per the germline V gene, CDR1 is SGHRS and CDR2 is YFSETQ. The CDR3 has 14 residues. CDR3 nucleotides: TGCGCCAGCAGCGGGGGACAGGAGTTTAACGAGCAGTACTTC. Its protein product is CASSGGQEFNEQYF.

This clonotype was recorded many times. This rearrangement joins TRBV30 to TRBJ1-6, with no clear D. The V end was cut by 1 base, the J end by 1 base, with 5 bases between. CDR3 length: 14 residues. CDR1 and CDR2 from the germline V gene are GTSNPN and SVGIG (reference sequence). As DNA, the CDR3 is TGTGCCTGGAGTGGATTATCCTATAATTCACCCCTCCACTTT. Amino acids: CAWSGLSYNSPLHF.

The V call is TRBV6-5, the J call TRBJ2-2; tentatively, D is TRBD1 (5 bases). Germline lookup yields CDR1 MNHEY and CDR2 SVGAGI. The CDR3 is 15 amino acids. The germline V and J ends were trimmed by 0 bases and 7 bases, with 12 bases remaining between them. The CDR3 here is CASSYSKGAIGELFF. Written as DNA, the CDR3 is TGTGCCAGCAGTTACTCTAAAGGGGCAATCGGGGAGCTGTTTTTT.

This clonotype was observed many times. The chain couples TRBV6-2 or TRBV6-3 to TRBJ2-1; the match to TRBD1 covers 8 bases. This CDR3 region has 14 residues. V shed 2 bases, J shed 8 bases, and the junction held 5 bases outside the gene matches. Germline-derived CDR1 and CDR2 are MNHEY and SVGEGT. CDR3 in amino acids: CASSYPGGLDEQFF. The CDR3 DNA follows: TGTGCCAGCAGTTACCCAGGGGGCCTCGATGAGCAGTTCTTC.

This clonotype was recorded many times. J is TRBJ2-7 and V is TRBV28; 9 bases fit TRBD2. CDR1 is MDHEN and CDR2 is SYDVKM in the germline V gene. The CDR3 is 16 amino acids. V shed 2 bases, J shed 4 bases, and the junction held 9 bases outside the gene matches. The CDR3 coding sequence is TGTGCCAGCAGTTTAGCAGCTGCGGGGGGGGGGTACGAGCAGTACTTC. This translates into CASSLAAAGGGYEQYF.

This clonotype came up many times. The chain has TRBV14 and TRBJ1-1; D not resolved. V shed 3 bases and J shed 2 bases, with 13 bases lying between them. Germline CDR1 SGHDN, CDR2 FVKESK. This CDR3 has 15 amino acids. CDR3 protein: CASSHGLPTNTEAFF. In DNA form, the CDR3 reads TGTGCCAGCAGCCATGGCCTCCCGACAAACACTGAAGCTTTCTTT.

This clonotype turned up a few times. The rearrangement joins TRBV19 to TRBJ1-1; tentatively, D is TRBD1 (5 bases). V was shortened by 6 bases and J by 7 bases, with 18 bases between the two germline ends. Germline CDR1 LNHDA, CDR2 SQIVND (reference sequence). The CDR3 is 14 residues long. CDR3 sequence: CASRATPGDGEAFF. As DNA, the CDR3 is TGTGCCAGTAGGGCAACACCGGGGGACGGTGAAGCTTTCTTT.

This clonotype has ten or more counts. The rearrangement uses TRBV18 and TRBJ2-7; D tentatively reads TRBD1 or TRBD2 (7 bases each). The CDR3 runs to 15 residues. V was cut by 1 base and J by 2 bases, with 12 bases left in between. CDR1 is KGHSH, CDR2 LQKENI, per germline. The CDR3 DNA reads as TGTGCCAGCTCACCACGGTCAGGGGGGGCCTACGAGCAGTACTTC. This codes for CASSPRSGGAYEQYF. Combining the CDR3 with reference TRBV18 and TRBJ2-7 gives the whole variable domain NAGVMQNPRHLVRRRGQEARLRCSPMKGHSHVYWYRQLPEEGLKFMVYLQKENIIDESGMPKERFSAEFPKEGPSILRIQQVVRGDSAAYFCASSPRSGGAYEQYFGPGTRLTVT.

Ten or more counts support this clonotype. This rearrangement joins TRBV27 to TRBJ1-1; no reliable D call. Between the trimmed V and J ends, which lost 2 bases and 1 base, there was a span of 11 bases. This CDR3 contains 15 residues. Germline CDR1 reads MNHEY; CDR2 reads SMNVEV (reference sequence). As DNA, the CDR3 is TGTGCCAGCAGTTTACCCCTCTCAAAGAACACTGAAGCTTTCTTT. Its translation: CASSLPLSKNTEAFF.

This clonotype was counted ten times or more. The chain carries TRBV7-6 and TRBJ1-1; tentatively, D is TRBD1 (5 bases). The CDR3 is made up of 11 amino acids. Germline V CDR1 and CDR2: SGHVS, FNYEAQ. Trimming pared 5 bases from V and 8 bases from J, leaving 9 bases between. CDR3 coding DNA: TGTGCCAGCAGCACCGGACAAGAAGCTTTCTTT. It encodes CASSTGQEAFF.